The entry below gives a single TCR beta chain sequence along with its context. Antigen specificity is unknown. Recipients received nonmyeloablative bone marrow transplants from related graft donors, with transient mixed chimerism. Thawed PBMCs were FACS-sorted into unstimulated CD4+CD25+CD127- regulatory T cells, CD4+CD25- non-regulatory cells, CD4 and CD8 cells. This specimen belongs to a study of Tregs in tolerant kidney transplant recipients. Study findings and constraints: Tregs expanded with activated donor B cells seemed most donor-specific.

Generated by immunoSEQ multiplex PCR, the TCRdb table keeps only in-frame clones and is missing some. The top ten clones hold roughly 1.5% of a sample with more than 90,000 clones, 90% to 95% of them seen once. CDR3 length equals 16 residues. Germline V gene lookup returns CDR1 SGDLS and CDR2 YYNGEE. Trimming removed 4 bases from V and 7 bases from J; junction bases left unmatched: 6. The starting material was CD4+ T cells from blood (PBMCs), obtained 12 months after the transplant. The receptor comes from a human patient who received a combined kidney and bone marrow transplant. These T cells may partly come from the graft donor. The chain is built from TRBV9 and TRBJ2-3, with 16 bases lining up with TRBD2. CDR3 sequence: CASSPGLAGGLYTQYF. In nucleotides, the CDR3 is TGTGCCAGCAGCCCGGGACTAGCGGGGGGGCTTTATACGCAGTATTTT. The full variable domain, its missing parts supplied by reference TRBV9 and TRBJ2-3, is DSGVTQTPKHLITATGQRVTLRCSPRSGDLSVYWYQQSLDQGLQFLIQYYNGEERAKGNILERFSAQQFPDLHSELNLSSLELGDSALYFCASSPGLAGGLYTQYFGPGTRLTVL.